This entry is about one TCR beta chain. Generated by immunoSEQ multiplex PCR, the TCRdb table keeps only in-frame clones and is missing some. The sample gives 260,000 or so clones, around 82% of which show up once; less than 4% is in the top ten. The V end lost 2 bases, the J end lost 6 bases, and 13 bases lay between the germline ends. Germline CDR1 reads KGHSH; CDR2 reads LQKENI. This CDR3 has 14 residues. This sample is part of a study of blood T cell repertoires in COVID-19. Participants spanned ages roughly 18 to 95 years and resided in roughly 22 US areas. Shortly before study entry, within 2 weeks, exposed participants had met a COVID-19 case.

Sequencing input: PBMCs or T cells enriched from blood (not recorded which). The receptor comes from a woman aged 40 to 50 who had been exposed to COVID-19. This chain joins TRBV18 and TRBJ1-2; D ambiguous. This chain's CDR3 is CASSPLRGEDGYTF. DNA of the CDR3: TGTGCCAGCTCACCATTACGTGGAGAAGATGGCTACACCTTC.